This is a list of T cell receptor beta chains from one sample in a study of cytomegalovirus exposure and HLA in healthy donors. Produced via immunoSEQ multiplex PCR; TCRdb's table is partial and in-frame only. The data hold 200,000 to 250,000 clones, with 80% to 95% observed a single time. The sequencing input was PBMCs. The receptor set was obtained from a woman between 18 and 29 years old in good health and CMV-seronegative. Each CDR3 is given with its conserved first and last residue. The D gene is left open where the match is weak. Size is omitted from some rows. Given values are once, few, many or a class for expanded clones.

J gene | V gene | clone size | D gene | CDR3 DNA | CDR3 protein
TRBJ1-5 | TRBV6-5 | NA | TRBD1 | TGTGCCAGCAGGCTCAGGGGGCGAAATCAGCCCCAGCATTTT | CASRLRGRNQPQHF
TRBJ1-2 | TRBV2 | NA | TRBD1 | TGTGCCAGCAGTGCTGAGACAGGGGTTGTCTATGGCTACACCTTC | CASSAETGVVYGYTF
TRBJ2-7 | TRBV5-1 | NA | NA | TGCGCCAGCGGCTACAGGGTTAGCAGCGAGCAGTACTTC | CASGYRVSSEQYF
TRBJ2-3 | TRBV6-4 | NA | TRBD2 | TGTGCCAGCAGTGAGGAGCGGGGGGACCATACGCAGTATTTT | CASSEERGDHTQYF
TRBJ1-2 | TRBV27 | NA | TRBD1 | TGTGCCACCCTACAGGGGGCGCAGGGCGACTATGGCTACACCTTC | CATLQGAQGDYGYTF
TRBJ2-7 | TRBV15 | few | TRBD2 | TGTGCCACCAGCAGAGATCGGGCTAGCGGGAGCTCCTACGAGCAGTACTTC | CATSRDRASGSSYEQYF
TRBJ2-7 | TRBV6-1 | NA | TRBD1 | TGTGCCAGCAGTGAGGGGGACAGCTCCTACGAGCAGTACTTC | CASSEGDSSYEQYF
TRBJ1-3 | TRBV10-1 | NA | NA | TGCGCCAGCAGTGAGCAACAGGGTTCTGGAAACACCATATATTTT | CASSEQQGSGNTIYF
TRBJ2-2 | TRBV18 | once | TRBD2 | TGTGCCAGCTCACCGAGCCTAGCGGACACCGGGGAGCTGTTTTTT | CASSPSLADTGELFF
TRBJ1-5 | TRBV19 | NA | NA | TGTGCCAGTAGCCTAGTTACGAGGGCAAATCAGCCCCAGCATTTT | CASSLVTRANQPQHF
TRBJ1-2 | TRBV28 | NA | NA | TGTGCCAGCACCTCGACCGGGATCTCTGGCTACACCTTC | CASTSTGISGYTF
TRBJ2-7 | TRBV19 | NA | NA | TGTGCCAGTAGTATAGAAAGACAGCCATCCTACGAGCAGTACTTC | CASSIERQPSYEQYF
TRBJ2-7 | TRBV30 | NA | TRBD1 | TGTGCCTGGGGGGGTGGACAGGGGTTCTACGAGCAGTACTTC | CAWGGGQGFYEQYF
TRBJ1-5 | TRBV28 | NA | NA | TGTGCCAGCAGCCAGCGCCCGAGGCCGTATCAGCCCCAGCATTTT | CASSQRPRPYQPQHF
TRBJ2-7 | TRBV5-1 | NA | TRBD2 | TGCGCCAGCAGCTTGGTAGCGGGCAACATCTACGAGCAGTACTTC | CASSLVAGNIYEQYF
TRBJ1-2 | TRBV28 | NA | NA | TGTGCCAGCAGTTTACCCTGGGGAGTTGATGGCTACACCTTC | CASSLPWGVDGYTF
TRBJ2-1 | TRBV30 | NA | TRBD2 | TGTGCCTGGACTAGCGGGGATAAGCAGTTCTTC | CAWTSGDKQFF
TRBJ2-7 | TRBV5-1 | NA | NA | TGCGCCAGCAGCTTAAAGGGGCAGTCCTACGAGCAGTACTTC | CASSLKGQSYEQYF
TRBJ2-3 | TRBV6-5 | NA | TRBD2 | TGTGCCAGCAGTCCGGCTAGCGGGAGGGGGGATACGCAGTATTTT | CASSPASGRGDTQYF
TRBJ1-2 | TRBV5-4 | NA | NA | TGTGCCAGCAGCTTGGGCAGAACTAACTATGGCTACACCTTC | CASSLGRTNYGYTF
TRBJ2-3 | TRBV5-6 | NA | NA | TGTGCCAGCAGCTTCGGCAGGTCGTATGGGGATACGCAGTATTTT | CASSFGRSYGDTQYF
TRBJ1-2 | TRBV6-5 | NA | NA | TGTGCCAGCAGTTACAGGGGCCGGGCCTATGGCTACACCTTC | CASSYRGRAYGYTF
TRBJ2-7 | TRBV19 | NA | TRBD2 | TGTGCCAGTAGTCCTGTCTCGGGACTAGAGCAGTACTTC | CASSPVSGLEQYF
TRBJ2-5 | TRBV18 | NA | NA | TGTGCCAGCTCACACCCAGACAGATTTCAAGAGACCCAGTACTTC | CASSHPDRFQETQYF
TRBJ1-1 | TRBV11-2 | NA | NA | TGTGCCAGCAGATACACGGCGCCCGGGAGGGTGAACACTGAAGCTTTCTTT | CASRYTAPGRVNTEAFF
TRBJ1-5 | TRBV27 | NA | TRBD1 | TGTGCCAGCGATATCACAGGGGTCGGTCAGCCCCAGCATTTT | CASDITGVGQPQHF
TRBJ1-2 | TRBV6-5 | few | TRBD1 | TGTGCCAGCAGTTTCAGGAAGACAGGGGTCTACTATGGCTACACCTTC | CASSFRKTGVYYGYTF
TRBJ1-6 | TRBV28 | NA | TRBD1 | TGTGCCAGCAGTTCGTCTGACAGGGTCGGTTCACCCCTCCACTTT | CASSSSDRVGSPLHF
TRBJ2-1 | TRBV5-1 | NA | TRBD2 | TGCGCCAGCAGCTCCCCCTTTCGGGAGGAACCCAATGAGCAGTTCTTC | CASSSPFREEPNEQFF
TRBJ1-2 | TRBV7-9 | NA | NA | TGTGCCAGCAGCCTATCGACAGACTTTAACTATGGCTACACCTTC | CASSLSTDFNYGYTF
TRBJ1-4 | TRBV18 | once | NA | TGTGCCAGCTCACCCCGAGAAAGACAGGCAACTAATGAAAAACTGTTTTTT | CASSPRERQATNEKLFF
TRBJ2-1 | TRBV5-1 | NA | NA | TGCGCCAGCAGTGCCGGAGGATGGGTCGATGAGCAGTTCTTC | CASSAGGWVDEQFF
TRBJ1-3 | TRBV30 | once | NA | TGTGCCTGGAGTGTGAAGGCGTCGAGGGCTGGAAACACCATATATTTT | CAWSVKASRAGNTIYF
TRBJ1-5 | TRBV29-1 | few | TRBD1 | TGCAGCGTCGTACAGGGGGTGCATCAGCCCCAGCATTTT | CSVVQGVHQPQHF
TRBJ2-5 | TRBV28 | once | NA | TGTGCCAGCAGTTTTGTTCAACAAGAGACCCAGTACTTC | CASSFVQQETQYF
TRBJ2-7 | TRBV19 | NA | NA | TGTGCCAGTAGTATCGGCGGGACAGACAACGAGCAGTACTTC | CASSIGGTDNEQYF
TRBJ2-7 | TRBV5-1 | NA | NA | TGCGCCAGCAGCTTGGATGGGGGCCGATCCTACGAGCAGTACTTC | CASSLDGGRSYEQYF
TRBJ2-7 | TRBV5-4 | NA | NA | TGTGCCAGCAGCTTGGAATTGGCCATCCACGAGCAGTACTTC | CASSLELAIHEQYF
TRBJ2-7 | TRBV7-9 | NA | TRBD1 | TGTGCCAGCAGCGCCGACAGGGTTCGATCGGCCTACGAGCAGTACTTC | CASSADRVRSAYEQYF
TRBJ2-2 | TRBV4-1 | NA | NA | TGCGCCAGCAGCCAAGATCGGTCCCCTACCGGGGAGCTGTTTTTT | CASSQDRSPTGELFF
TRBJ1-2 | TRBV10-3 | NA | NA | TGTGCCATCAGTGAGTCAGAGGACTATGGCTACACCTTC | CAISESEDYGYTF
TRBJ1-1 | TRBV30 | NA | NA | TGTGCCTTGCGCCGGTGGAGGGGATGGTATGACACTGAAGCTTTCTTT | CALRRWRGWYDTEAFF
TRBJ1-4 | TRBV28 | NA | TRBD1 | TGTGCCAGCAGTGCGACAGGGGGCCGTAATGAAAAACTGTTTTTT | CASSATGGRNEKLFF
TRBJ2-1 | TRBV7-9 | NA | TRBD1 | TGTGCCAGCAGCCCTAAAGGACAGGGGAGCTCCTACAATGAGCAGTTCTTC | CASSPKGQGSSYNEQFF
TRBJ1-5 | TRBV10-2 | NA | NA | TGCGCCAGCAGTGAGTTCCGTCAGCCCCAGCATTTT | CASSEFRQPQHF
TRBJ2-2 | TRBV7-2 | few | TRBD2 | TGTGCCAGCAGCTTCGATAGCGGGAGGGCCGCCGGGGAGCTGTTTTTT | CASSFDSGRAAGELFF
TRBJ1-1 | TRBV14 | NA | NA | TGTGCCAGCAGCCACCTCAGGGGCAAGAACACTGAAGCTTTCTTT | CASSHLRGKNTEAFF
TRBJ2-3 | TRBV7-9 | NA | TRBD2 | TGTGCCAGCAGCTCGGCCGGGACTAGCGGGAGAACAGATACGCAGTATTTT | CASSSAGTSGRTDTQYF
TRBJ2-7 | TRBV30 | NA | NA | TGTGCCTGGAGCTTGGAGGCCGCCTACGAGCAGTACTTC | CAWSLEAAYEQYF
TRBJ1-5 | TRBV27 | NA | TRBD1 | TGTGCCAGCCATGAGGGGGCTGGAGGTCAGCCCCAGCATTTT | CASHEGAGGQPQHF
TRBJ1-5 | TRBV2 | NA | NA | TGTGCCAGCAGTCTAAGGACAGCCAACAATCAGCCCCAGCATTTT | CASSLRTANNQPQHF
TRBJ2-7 | TRBV2 | NA | NA | TGTGCCAGCAGTGTCAGGGTAGATACCTACGAGCAGTACTTC | CASSVRVDTYEQYF
TRBJ1-1 | TRBV7-8 | NA | NA | TGTGCCAGCAGCTTAGTACCAGTCATGAACACTGAAGCTTTCTTT | CASSLVPVMNTEAFF
TRBJ2-7 | TRBV6-5 | NA | TRBD2 | TGTGCCAGCAGTAGCGGGGGATACTTCTACGAGCAGTACTTC | CASSSGGYFYEQYF
TRBJ2-7 | TRBV15 | NA | NA | TGTGCCACCAGCAGAGGTTCGGGAGCAAACTACGAGCAGTACTTC | CATSRGSGANYEQYF